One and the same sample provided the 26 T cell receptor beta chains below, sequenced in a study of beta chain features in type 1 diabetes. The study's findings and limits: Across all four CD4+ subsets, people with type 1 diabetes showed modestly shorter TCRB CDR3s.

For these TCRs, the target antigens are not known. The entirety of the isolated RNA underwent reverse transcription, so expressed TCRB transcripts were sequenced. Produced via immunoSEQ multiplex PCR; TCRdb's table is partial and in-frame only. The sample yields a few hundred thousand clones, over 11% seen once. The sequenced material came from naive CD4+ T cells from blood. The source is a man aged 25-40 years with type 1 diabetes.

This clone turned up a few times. CDR3 sequence: CASTSGDYGYTF. CDR3 in DNA: TGTGCCAGCACCTCAGGGGACTATGGCTACACCTTC. V is TRBV7-9 and J is TRBJ1-2; D may be TRBD1 (6 bases). This CDR3 has 12 residues. From germline, CDR1 is SEHNR and CDR2 FQNEAQ (reference sequence). V lost 7 bases and J lost 3, with 9 bases in between. Combining the CDR3 with reference TRBV7-9 and TRBJ1-2 gives the whole variable domain DTGVSQNPRHKITKRGQNVTFRCDPISEHNRLYWYRQTLGQGPEFLTYFQNEAQLEKSRLLSDRFSAERPKGSFSTLEIQRTEQGDSAMYLCASTSGDYGYTFGSGTRLTVV.

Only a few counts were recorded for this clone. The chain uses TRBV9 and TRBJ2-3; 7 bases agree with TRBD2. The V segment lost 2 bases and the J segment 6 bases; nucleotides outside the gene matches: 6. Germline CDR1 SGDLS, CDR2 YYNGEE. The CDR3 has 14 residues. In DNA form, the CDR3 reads TGTGCCAGCAGCGTTGCGGGAGAGGCGGATACGCAGTATTTT. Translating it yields CASSVAGEADTQYF. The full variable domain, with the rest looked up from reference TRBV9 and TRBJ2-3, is DSGVTQTPKHLITATGQRVTLRCSPRSGDLSVYWYQQSLDQGLQFLIQYYNGEERAKGNILERFSAQQFPDLHSELNLSSLELGDSALYFCASSVAGEADTQYFGPGTRLTVL.

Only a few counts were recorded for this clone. CDR3 amino acids: CASSLGQAGANVLTF. The CDR3 region has the DNA TGTGCCAGCAGTTTGGGGCAGGCTGGGGCCAACGTCCTGACTTTC. The chain recombines TRBV28 with TRBJ2-6; perhaps TRBD1 as D (5 bases). The CDR3 length is 15 residues. Germline CDR1 reads MDHEN; CDR2 reads SYDVKM. V lost 3 bases, J lost 2 bases, and 8 bases lay in between.

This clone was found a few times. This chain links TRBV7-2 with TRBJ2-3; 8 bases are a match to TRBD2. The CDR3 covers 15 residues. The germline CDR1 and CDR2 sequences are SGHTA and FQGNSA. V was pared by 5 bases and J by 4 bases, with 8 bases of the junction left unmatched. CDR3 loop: CASSRRSGSADTQYF. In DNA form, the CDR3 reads TGTGCCAGCAGCCGACGGAGCGGGAGTGCAGATACGCAGTATTTT.

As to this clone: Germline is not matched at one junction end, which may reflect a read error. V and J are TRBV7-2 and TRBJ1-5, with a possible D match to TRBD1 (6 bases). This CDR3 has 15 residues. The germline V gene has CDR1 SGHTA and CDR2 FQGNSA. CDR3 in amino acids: CASSYRVNSDQPQHF. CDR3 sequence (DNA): TGTGCCAGCAGCTACAGGGTTAATAGCGATCAGCCCCAGCATTTT.

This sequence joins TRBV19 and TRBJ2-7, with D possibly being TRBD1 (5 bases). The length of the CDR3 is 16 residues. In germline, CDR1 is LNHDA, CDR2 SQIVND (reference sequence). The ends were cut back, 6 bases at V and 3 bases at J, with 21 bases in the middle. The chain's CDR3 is CASRTNNDGAGYEQYF. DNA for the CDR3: TGTGCCAGTAGAACGAATAACGATGGGGCAGGCTACGAGCAGTACTTC.

CDR3 loop: CASSRLADSYNEQFF. The CDR3 DNA reads as TGTGCCAGCAGCCGACTAGCGGACTCCTACAATGAGCAGTTCTTC. The chain links TRBV7-2 to TRBJ2-1; 9 positions agree with TRBD2. The length of the CDR3 is 15 residues. Germline V gives CDR1 SGHTA, CDR2 FQGNSA. Trimming removed 5 bases from V and 0 bases from J; junction bases left unmatched: 2.

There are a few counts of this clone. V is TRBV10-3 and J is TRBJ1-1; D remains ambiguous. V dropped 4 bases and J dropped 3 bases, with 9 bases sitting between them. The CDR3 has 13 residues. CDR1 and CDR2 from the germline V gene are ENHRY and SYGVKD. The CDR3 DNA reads TGTGCCATCAGTGTGTCAGAGGACACTGAAGCTTTCTTT. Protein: CAISVSEDTEAFF.

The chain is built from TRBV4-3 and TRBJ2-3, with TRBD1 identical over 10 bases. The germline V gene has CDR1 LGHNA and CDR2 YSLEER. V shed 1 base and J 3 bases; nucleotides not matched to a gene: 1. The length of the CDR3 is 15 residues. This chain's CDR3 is CASSQGDRGTDTQYF. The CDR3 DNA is TGCGCCAGCAGCCAAGGGGACAGGGGAACAGATACGCAGTATTTT.

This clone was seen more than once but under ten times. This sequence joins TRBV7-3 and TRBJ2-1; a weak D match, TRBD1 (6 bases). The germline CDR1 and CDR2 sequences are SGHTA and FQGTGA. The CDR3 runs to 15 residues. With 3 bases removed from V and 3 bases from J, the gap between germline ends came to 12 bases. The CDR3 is CASSLLQGNYNEQFF. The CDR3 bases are TGTGCCAGCAGCTTGCTACAGGGTAACTACAATGAGCAGTTCTTC.

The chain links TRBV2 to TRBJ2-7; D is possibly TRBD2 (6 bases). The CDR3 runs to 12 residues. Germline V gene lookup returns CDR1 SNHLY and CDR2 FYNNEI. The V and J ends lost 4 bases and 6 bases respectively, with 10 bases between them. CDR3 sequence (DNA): TGTGCCAGCAGTGTGGGAGCGGGCGAGCAGTACTTC. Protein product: CASSVGAGEQYF.

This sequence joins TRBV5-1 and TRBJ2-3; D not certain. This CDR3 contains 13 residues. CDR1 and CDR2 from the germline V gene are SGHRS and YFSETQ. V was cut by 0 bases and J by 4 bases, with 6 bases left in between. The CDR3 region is CASSLGFADTQYF. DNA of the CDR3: TGCGCCAGCAGCTTGGGTTTCGCAGATACGCAGTATTTT.

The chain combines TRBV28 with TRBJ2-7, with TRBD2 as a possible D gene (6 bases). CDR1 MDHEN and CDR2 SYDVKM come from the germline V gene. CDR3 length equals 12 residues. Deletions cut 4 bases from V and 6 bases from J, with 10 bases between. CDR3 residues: CASSSGGIEQYF. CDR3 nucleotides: TGTGCCAGCAGTTCGGGCGGGATCGAGCAGTACTTC.

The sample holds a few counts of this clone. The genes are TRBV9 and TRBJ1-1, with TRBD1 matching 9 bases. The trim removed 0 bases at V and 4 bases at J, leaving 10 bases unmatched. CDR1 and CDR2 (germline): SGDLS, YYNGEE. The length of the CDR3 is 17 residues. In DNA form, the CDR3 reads TGTGCCAGCAGCGTAGAAGGGACAGGGATTTTAGGCACTGAAGCTTTCTTT. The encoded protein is CASSVEGTGILGTEAFF.

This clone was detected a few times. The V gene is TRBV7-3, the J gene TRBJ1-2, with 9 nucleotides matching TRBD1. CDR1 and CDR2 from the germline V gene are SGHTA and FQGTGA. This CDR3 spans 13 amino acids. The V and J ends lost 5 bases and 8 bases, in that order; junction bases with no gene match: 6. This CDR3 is CASSDGTGWGYTF. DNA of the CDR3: TGTGCCAGCAGCGACGGGACAGGGTGGGGCTACACCTTC.

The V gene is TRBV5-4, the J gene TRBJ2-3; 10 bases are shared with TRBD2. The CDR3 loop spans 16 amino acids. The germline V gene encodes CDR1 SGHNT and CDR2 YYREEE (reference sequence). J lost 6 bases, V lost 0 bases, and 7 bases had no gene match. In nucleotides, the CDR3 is TGTGCCAGCAGCTTGGGGGCTAGCGGGAGACTCGATACGCAGTATTTT. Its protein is CASSLGASGRLDTQYF.

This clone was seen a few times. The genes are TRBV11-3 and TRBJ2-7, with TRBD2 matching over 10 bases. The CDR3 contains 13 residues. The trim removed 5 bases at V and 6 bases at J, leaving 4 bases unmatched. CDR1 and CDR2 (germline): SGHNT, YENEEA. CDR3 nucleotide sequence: TGTGCCAGCAGCCCACGGACTAGCGGCGAGCAGTACTTC. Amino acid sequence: CASSPRTSGEQYF.

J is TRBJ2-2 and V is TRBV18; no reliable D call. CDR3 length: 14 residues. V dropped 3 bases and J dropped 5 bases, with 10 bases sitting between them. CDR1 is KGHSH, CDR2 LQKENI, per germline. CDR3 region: CASSPPRLTGELFF. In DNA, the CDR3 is TGTGCCAGCTCACCCCCGAGGTTAACCGGGGAGCTGTTTTTT.

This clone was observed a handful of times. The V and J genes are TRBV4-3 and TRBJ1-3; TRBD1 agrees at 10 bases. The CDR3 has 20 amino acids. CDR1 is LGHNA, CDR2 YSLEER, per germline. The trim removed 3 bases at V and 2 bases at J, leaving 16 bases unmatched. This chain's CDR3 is CASSQAVRDRGWGPGNTIYF. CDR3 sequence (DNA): TGCGCCAGCAGCCAGGCTGTTAGGGACAGGGGCTGGGGACCTGGAAACACCATATATTTT.

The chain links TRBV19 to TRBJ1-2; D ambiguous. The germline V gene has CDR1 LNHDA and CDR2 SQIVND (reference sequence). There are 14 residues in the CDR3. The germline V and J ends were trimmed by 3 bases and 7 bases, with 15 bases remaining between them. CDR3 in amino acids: CASSIPEGRRGYTF. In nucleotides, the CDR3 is TGTGCCAGTAGTATCCCAGAGGGCCGCCGTGGCTACACCTTC.

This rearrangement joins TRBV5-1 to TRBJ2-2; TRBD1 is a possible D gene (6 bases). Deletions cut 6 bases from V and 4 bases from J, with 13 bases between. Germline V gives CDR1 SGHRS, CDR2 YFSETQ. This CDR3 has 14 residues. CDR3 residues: CASTPQGSTGELFF. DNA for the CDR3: TGCGCCAGCACCCCCCAGGGGAGCACCGGGGAGCTGTTTTTT. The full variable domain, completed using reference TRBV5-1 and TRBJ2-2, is KAGVTQTPRYLIKTRGQQVTLSCSPISGHRSVSWYQQTPGQGLQFLFEYFSETQRNKGNFPGRFSGRQFSNSRSEMNVSTLELGDSALYLCASTPQGSTGELFFGEGSRLTVL.

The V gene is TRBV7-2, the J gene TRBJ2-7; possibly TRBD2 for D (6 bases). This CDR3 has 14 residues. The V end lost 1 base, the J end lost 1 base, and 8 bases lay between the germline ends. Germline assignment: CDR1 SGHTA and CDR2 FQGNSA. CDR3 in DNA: TGTGCCAGCAGCTTAGGCGGGGTTTCCTACGAGCAGTACTTC. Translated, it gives CASSLGGVSYEQYF.

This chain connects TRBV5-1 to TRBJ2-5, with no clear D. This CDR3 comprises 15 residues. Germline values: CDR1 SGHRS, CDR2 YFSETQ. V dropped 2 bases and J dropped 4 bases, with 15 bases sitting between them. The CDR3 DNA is TGCGCCAGCAGCTTTGGGCTAACCCTGGGAGAGACCCAGTACTTC. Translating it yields CASSFGLTLGETQYF.

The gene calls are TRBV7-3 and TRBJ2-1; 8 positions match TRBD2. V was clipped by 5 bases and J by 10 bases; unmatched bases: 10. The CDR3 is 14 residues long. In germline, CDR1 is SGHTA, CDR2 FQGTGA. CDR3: CASSRAGADEEQFF. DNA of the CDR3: TGTGCCAGCAGCAGAGCGGGAGCCGATGAGGAGCAGTTCTTC.

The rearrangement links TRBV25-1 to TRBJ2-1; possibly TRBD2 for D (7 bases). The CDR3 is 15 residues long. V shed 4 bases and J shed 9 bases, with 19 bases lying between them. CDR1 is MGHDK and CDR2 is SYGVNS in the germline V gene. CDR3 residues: CASSVGGRGGGEQFF. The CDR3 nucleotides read TGTGCCAGCAGTGTCGGTGGCAGGGGAGGGGGTGAGCAGTTCTTC.

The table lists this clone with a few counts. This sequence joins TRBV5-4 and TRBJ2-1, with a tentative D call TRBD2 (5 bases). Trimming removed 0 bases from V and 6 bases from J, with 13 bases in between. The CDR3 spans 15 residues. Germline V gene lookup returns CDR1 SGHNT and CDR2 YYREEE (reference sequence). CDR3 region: CASSLGSGISNEQFF. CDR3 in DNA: TGTGCCAGCAGCTTGGGGAGCGGTATTAGCAATGAGCAGTTCTTC.